This TCR beta chain was retrieved from a study of cytomegalovirus exposure and HLA in healthy donors (dated by TCRdb to about 2017). Regarding the study in general: According to a later analysis, one platform produced both the 120 validation repertoires and the 670 or so repertoires of the first cohort. Along with the roughly 670-subject first cohort, a separate validation cohort of over a hundred different subjects was used. The study aimed to test whether signatures of past pathogen exposure could be identified by cataloging public T cell receptors. High-throughput TCR immunosequencing, statistical association of individual TCRs with disease status, and machine learning were combined to predict cytomegalovirus infection status. Points the paper makes about the study in general: The validation cohort had no HLA typing available for a later analysis, so co-occurrence within that cohort was assessed over all 120 or so repertoires. In vitro tests confirmed that a few of the cytomegalovirus-associated TCR beta chains recognize cytomegalovirus antigens. In a later analysis, TCRs clustered in the first cohort were found to also tend to co-occur in the roughly 120 validation repertoires, with about 93% of cluster scores above 0. A total of some 180 TCR beta chains were listed by the study as associated with cytomegalovirus. The authors suggested that the approach could potentially be generalized to other disease states and immunological phenotypes. Across donors, most TCR sequences were observed very rarely, whereas some public TCRs were present in many individuals. The classifier was reported to diagnose cytomegalovirus status with high specificity and sensitivity in both the original cohort and the validation cohort.

Here V drops 5 bases and J drops 7 bases, and the junction holds 9 bases not matched to any gene. The CDR1 and CDR2 encoded by the germline V gene are MGHDK and SYGVNS. The CDR3 contains 14 residues, cysteine and phenylalanine counted. Only the CDR3 DNA stays, 42 bases, in frame from base 1. Library construction relied on the immunoSEQ multiplex PCR assay. In the original analysis: A statistical classification framework was built to diagnose cytomegalovirus status from the catalog of TCR beta chain sequences. Here the immuneACCESS table is served through TCRdb, limited to in-frame sequences with V and J called. Missing clones are a known gap in these copies; in checked studies unresolved V genes cover under half, and the rest lacks a known reason. V, J and clone size are those of that table, while D and trimming were read from the DNA. Counted in this sample were some 150,000 clones; 65% to 90% of them appeared once. The ten largest clonotypes hold around 24% of the sample.

The donors belonged to the validation cohort of about 130 subjects, which was separate from the approximately 610-subject first cohort. In regard to this clone: This receptor's antigen is unknown. Base qualities were left out, and no much larger clone turns up one base away.

The receptor was isolated from a man aged 18 to 29 in good health and CMV-seropositive. The sequence is built from TRBV25-1 and TRBJ1-2; the central 8 bases match TRBD1. The sample consisted of PBMCs. The CDR3 protein: CASSKTGASGGYTF. The nucleotide sequence is given as TGTGCCAGCAGTAAGACAGGGGCCTCGGGTGGCTACACCTTC.